Listed below are T cell receptor beta chains from one sample, sequenced in a study of control samples from healthy donors and cancer patients. The repertoire was sequenced with immunoSEQ multiplex PCR; TCRdb's copy has only in-frame clones and lacks some. The repertoire holds approximately 110,000 clones, 75% to 90% seen once, with around 17% in the top ten. What was sequenced was blood. All receptors derive from a woman aged 50 to 60 in good health. CDR3s include the opening cysteine and the closing phenylalanine or tryptophan. Fields, in order: J gene, clone size, CDR3 length, V gene, D gene, CDR3 protein, CDR3 DNA. D genes are given only for firm matches. Clone size, where shown, is once, few, many, or a class for clones that have expanded.

J: TRBJ2-1; size: NA; length: 17; V: TRBV19; D: TRBD2; CDR3: CASSTGLVVESYNEQFF; DNA: TGTGCCAGTAGTACCGGACTAGTCGTTGAGTCCTACAATGAGCAGTTCTTC
J: TRBJ2-2; size: NA; length: 16; V: TRBV27; D: TRBD2; CDR3: CASRRTSGDYTGELFF; DNA: TGTGCCAGCAGGCGGACTAGCGGGGATTACACCGGGGAGCTGTTTTTT
J: TRBJ1-2; size: once; length: 16; V: TRBV13; D: NA; CDR3: CASSFGRDGNNYGYTF; DNA: TGTGCCAGCAGCTTCGGCCGGGACGGAAATAACTATGGCTACACCTTC
J: TRBJ1-2; size: NA; length: 16; V: TRBV27; D: NA; CDR3: CASSPLGGRAIDGYTF; DNA: TGTGCCAGCAGTCCCCTAGGGGGAAGGGCGATTGATGGCTACACCTTC
J: TRBJ1-4; size: NA; length: 15; V: TRBV5-4; D: TRBD1; CDR3: CASSRTGGSGEKLFF; DNA: TGTGCCAGCAGCCGAACAGGGGGCTCAGGGGAAAAACTGTTTTTT
J: TRBJ2-7; size: NA; length: 14; V: TRBV5-1; D: NA; CDR3: CASSFQASSYEQYF; DNA: TGCGCCAGCAGCTTCCAGGCCAGCTCCTACGAGCAGTACTTC
J: TRBJ2-2; size: NA; length: 13; V: TRBV5-4; D: NA; CDR3: CASSLTVEGELFF; DNA: TGTGCCAGCAGCTTGACGGTAGAGGGGGAGCTGTTTTTT
J: TRBJ2-5; size: once; length: 11; V: TRBV6-2/TRBV6-3; D: NA; CDR3: CASSYRETQYF; DNA: TGTGCCAGCAGTTATCGGGAGACCCAGTACTTC
J: TRBJ1-1; size: NA; length: 16; V: TRBV11-2; D: NA; CDR3: CASSLDPNGVATEAFF; DNA: TGTGCCAGCAGCTTAGATCCGAACGGTGTGGCCACTGAAGCTTTCTTT
J: TRBJ1-1; size: NA; length: 15; V: TRBV19; D: TRBD1; CDR3: CASSPRQGTSTEAFF; DNA: TGTGCCAGTAGTCCTCGACAGGGGACCTCCACTGAAGCTTTCTTT
J: TRBJ2-7; size: few; length: 13; V: TRBV2; D: NA; CDR3: CASSGLRGYEQYF; DNA: TGTGCCAGCAGTGGTCTCAGGGGCTACGAGCAGTACTTC
J: TRBJ2-5; size: NA; length: 13; V: TRBV19; D: NA; CDR3: CASSIWDQETQYF; DNA: TGTGCCAGTAGTATTTGGGATCAAGAGACCCAGTACTTC
J: TRBJ2-1; size: once; length: 13; V: TRBV27; D: NA; CDR3: CASSLGGQDEQFF; DNA: TGTGCCAGCAGTTTAGGGGGGCAGGATGAGCAGTTCTTC
J: TRBJ1-3; size: NA; length: 15; V: TRBV3-1/TRBV3-2; D: NA; CDR3: CASSQESGSGNTIYF; DNA: TGTGCCAGCAGCCAAGAGAGCGGCTCTGGAAACACCATATATTTT
J: TRBJ1-1; size: NA; length: 12; V: TRBV12-3/TRBV12-4; D: NA; CDR3: CASGSVNTEAFF; DNA: TGTGCCAGCGGAAGTGTGAACACTGAAGCTTTCTTT
J: TRBJ1-2; size: NA; length: 13; V: TRBV29-1; D: NA; CDR3: CSVEAGQLYGYTF; DNA: TGCAGCGTTGAAGCGGGACAACTCTATGGCTACACCTTC
J: TRBJ2-1; size: NA; length: 17; V: TRBV29-1; D: TRBD1; CDR3: CSVVGTVHLTSYNEQFF; DNA: TGCAGCGTTGTTGGGACAGTCCATTTGACTTCCTACAATGAGCAGTTCTTC
J: TRBJ2-5; size: NA; length: 16; V: TRBV11-3; D: TRBD1; CDR3: CASSPSSTGGAETQYF; DNA: TGTGCCAGCAGCCCCTCTTCTACAGGGGGCGCAGAGACCCAGTACTTC
J: TRBJ2-2; size: NA; length: 15; V: TRBV4-2; D: TRBD1; CDR3: CASTSGQGKIGELFF; DNA: TGTGCCAGCACTTCGGGACAGGGGAAGATCGGGGAGCTGTTTTTT
J: TRBJ1-2; size: NA; length: 13; V: TRBV24-1; D: NA; CDR3: CATSDSAGEGYTF; DNA: TGTGCCACCAGTGATTCTGCAGGAGAGGGCTACACCTTC
J: TRBJ1-2; size: NA; length: 17; V: TRBV6-1; D: TRBD1; CDR3: CASSATPGQGENYGYTF; DNA: TGTGCCAGCAGTGCCACGCCGGGACAGGGGGAAAACTATGGCTACACCTTC
J: TRBJ2-7; size: NA; length: 16; V: TRBV7-9; D: NA; CDR3: CASSLEQGRYSYEQYF; DNA: TGTGCCAGCAGCTTAGAGCAGGGGCGATACTCCTACGAGCAGTACTTC
J: TRBJ1-5; size: NA; length: 17; V: TRBV5-6; D: NA; CDR3: CASSLGPGWSASQPQHF; DNA: TGTGCCAGCAGCTTGGGGCCAGGGTGGTCAGCAAGTCAGCCCCAGCATTTT
J: TRBJ2-1; size: NA; length: 14; V: TRBV6-2/TRBV6-3; D: NA; CDR3: CASSWTGPYNEQFF; DNA: TGTGCCAGCAGTTGGACGGGACCATACAATGAGCAGTTCTTC
J: TRBJ1-6; size: many; length: 14; V: TRBV6-1; D: TRBD1; CDR3: CASSDRGGDSPLHF; DNA: TGTGCCAGCAGTGACAGGGGGGGGGATTCACCCCTCCACTTT
J: TRBJ1-5; size: NA; length: 18; V: TRBV21-1; D: NA; CDR3: CASSKVRQGGRRVQPQHF; DNA: TGTGCCAGCAGCAAAGTAAGGCAGGGGGGGAGACGAGTTCAGCCCCAGCATTTT
J: TRBJ2-3; size: NA; length: 15; V: TRBV4-1; D: NA; CDR3: CASSQDPHAGDTQYF; DNA: TGCGCCAGCAGCCAAGATCCCCATGCCGGGGATACGCAGTATTTT
J: TRBJ2-2; size: NA; length: 14; V: TRBV9; D: NA; CDR3: CASTEGPSTGELFF; DNA: TGTGCCAGCACTGAGGGCCCTAGCACCGGGGAGCTGTTTTTT
J: TRBJ2-5; size: NA; length: 12; V: TRBV20-1; D: NA; CDR3: CSASSWQETQYF; DNA: TGCAGTGCTAGTAGCTGGCAAGAGACCCAGTACTTC
J: TRBJ2-5; size: NA; length: 15; V: TRBV10-3; D: NA; CDR3: CAISGAPGGSETQYF; DNA: TGTGCCATCAGTGGGGCTCCGGGGGGCTCAGAGACCCAGTACTTC
J: TRBJ2-1; size: NA; length: 12; V: TRBV12-3/TRBV12-4; D: NA; CDR3: CASSFFRYEQFF; DNA: TGTGCCAGCAGTTTTTTTAGGTATGAGCAGTTCTTC
J: TRBJ2-3; size: NA; length: 15; V: TRBV21-1; D: NA; CDR3: CASSKGAGESDTQYF; DNA: TGTGCCAGCAGCAAAGGGGCTGGAGAGTCTGATACGCAGTATTTT
J: TRBJ1-1; size: NA; length: 13; V: TRBV28; D: NA; CDR3: CASTLTANTEAFF; DNA: TGTGCCAGCACCCTGACAGCAAACACTGAAGCTTTCTTT
J: TRBJ2-6; size: NA; length: 16; V: TRBV24-1; D: NA; CDR3: CATSDLQGSGANVLTF; DNA: TGTGCCACCAGTGATTTGCAGGGGTCTGGGGCCAACGTCCTGACTTTC
J: TRBJ2-7; size: NA; length: 14; V: TRBV6-5; D: TRBD1; CDR3: CAILLQGVPYEQYF; DNA: TGTGCCATCCTACTACAGGGGGTCCCCTACGAGCAGTACTTC
J: TRBJ2-5; size: once; length: 11; V: TRBV5-1; D: NA; CDR3: CASRGGETQYF; DNA: TGCGCCAGCAGGGGGGGAGAGACCCAGTACTTC